The sequence of this T cell receptor beta chain was determined in a study of blood T cells in healthy people across ages (dated by TCRdb to between 2014 and 2016). Study-wide context: In model experiments, template switching captured roughly one uniquely barcoded TCR beta cDNA molecule for every two T cells. The donors were split into four age groups: young (average about 16 years), middle-aged (around 37), aged (roughly 68) and long-lived (over 80). Two additional independent replicas of 1 million unique cDNA reads from the same blood draw were analyzed for two donors (one aged 18 to 30 and one aged 80 or older). Age-related changes in TCR beta repertoire diversity were measured in the study by deep sequencing normalized with unique cDNA molecular identifiers. Donors of different ages were randomly distributed across sequencing lanes to avoid experimental bias. Findings and caveats that apply to the study as a whole: Observed TCR beta diversity per million T cells fell roughly linearly with age, and a significant reduction was already apparent by age around 40. The percentage of naive T cells measured by flow cytometry correlated strongly with observed TCR beta diversity. Estimates of total diversity from one million sequenced T cells were regarded as lower bounds and underestimates. Bulk unsorted PBMC profiling prevented conclusive comparison of naive and antigen-experienced compartments. The long-lived group showed more naive CD4+ T cells, fewer expanded clones and increased TCR diversity than the aged group, suggesting age selection. The CMV infection status of donors was not known, potentially confounding age-related changes in expanded clonotypes.

Donors were roughly 40 systemically healthy Caucasian individuals from Russia aged roughly 6 to 90 years. Around 9.8 milliliters of peripheral blood were collected from each donor into EDTA-treated Vacutainer tubes. Ficoll-Paque density-gradient centrifugation was used to isolate PBMCs, with at least 6.5 million per sample. Total RNA was extracted from PBMCs with Trizol reagent, with at least 5.5 micrograms obtained per sample. Naive CD45RAhigh/CD27high T cell percentages were measured by flow cytometry on a PBMC aliquot from every donor. The CDR3 runs 15 amino acids, cysteine and phenylalanine included. The retained sequence is limited to the CDR3, 45 bases, with the frame set at the first base. The junction shows trimming of 5 bases on V and 2 bases on J, plus 15 bases between the germline ends. Details on this clonotype: Its antigen specificity is not known. No much larger clone is present one base from it, and per-base qualities are unavailable.

Library generation was performed with 5' RACE. Sequencing relied on an Illumina HiSeq 2500. The second PCR ran for roughly 6 to 11 cycles and used a J-beta primer mix along with a sample-barcoded 5' primer. A template-switch 5' adaptor carrying 12 random nucleotides introduced a unique molecular identifier onto each TCR beta cDNA molecule. Each sample yielded at least 2.5 million CDR3-containing paired-end reads. First-strand cDNA was synthesized from all RNA with the Mint cDNA synthesis kit, primed by a TRBC-specific oligonucleotide. After uracil-DNA glycosylase treatment, a first 18-cycle PCR used universal primers M1SS and BC2_uni_R on all cDNA. The authors processed their data as follows. For normalization, 1 million high-quality reads, each with a distinct molecular identifier, were randomly selected from each sample. Reads with shared molecular identifiers were discarded instead of being binned into consensus sequences. CDR3 identification, clonotype clustering and error correction used MiTCR with a Q25 quality threshold and the strictest error-elimination algorithm. A nonparametric unseen species model with Euler transformation was used to estimate a lower bound on total TCR beta diversity. TCRdb trimmed the raw reads at Q25, called clones with MiXCR and kept productive beta chains. For every CDR3 protein sequence, its rows merge into one entry that carries the most common genes and DNA. These V and J calls are TCRdb output, not the study's own analysis. The table for this sample lists more than 700,000 distinct CDR3 sequences; 46% of them were counted only once. The ten largest account for less than 20% of the sample.

Sequenced material: blood. Recombination connected TRBV12-3 or TRBV12-4 to TRBJ2-5; D gene: possibly TRBD1, on 6 matching bases. This clonotype was obtained from a man of 80 years or more in good health. The nucleotide sequence reads as follows: TGTGCCAGCAGTCGGACAGTGTCCCTACAAGAGACCCAGTACTTC. Its protein reads: CASSRTVSLQETQYF.